Following are 17 T cell receptor beta chains from one sample sequenced in a study of identical twins. TCRdb reprocessed the 5' RACE reads with MiXCR, giving one entry per CDR3 protein. The sample contains just under 650,000 distinct CDR3 sequences, 7.1% of which appear only once. The sample was also linked to a second study, of yellow fever vaccine responses in identical twins.

Sequencing input: PBMCs. The receptors derive from a woman between 18 and 29 years old in good health.

In this sample, this clonotype turned up a few times. The V gene is TRBV20-1, the J gene TRBJ1-1; 9 bases are shared with TRBD1. The V segment lost 1 base and the J segment 0 bases; nucleotides outside the gene matches: 3. From germline, CDR1 is DFQATT and CDR2 SNEGSKA (reference sequence). The CDR3 spans 15 residues. CDR3 amino acids: CSARGTGDMNTEAFF. CDR3 nucleotide sequence: TGCAGTGCTAGAGGGACAGGGGATATGAACACTGAAGCTTTCTTT.

This clonotype was seen ten or more times. The rearrangement joins TRBV7-8 to TRBJ2-1; D is possibly TRBD1 (6 bases). The CDR3 extends over 15 amino acids. CDR1 is SGHVS and CDR2 is FQNEAQ in the germline V gene. V lost 2 bases to trimming and J lost 7 bases, with 15 bases between them. The CDR3 bases are TGTGCCAGCAGCTTAAGACAGGAAGGGGGTAATGAGCAGTTCTTC. Amino acids: CASSLRQEGGNEQFF.

Many counts were recorded for this clonotype. Here the CDR3 DNA reads TGCAGTGTTAAAAACAGTTACAATGAGCAGTTCTTC. Residues: CSVKNSYNEQFF. The chain recombines TRBV20-1 with TRBJ2-1; D is unclear. V was trimmed by 7 bases and J by 4 bases, leaving 11 bases between them. This CDR3 contains 12 residues. CDR1 DFQATT and CDR2 SNEGSKA come from the germline V gene (reference sequence).

This clonotype was seen a few times. The chain joins TRBV4-1 to TRBJ1-5, with D possibly being TRBD1 (6 bases). Trimming removed 1 base at V and 5 bases at J, with 12 bases between. The V gene's germline CDR1 is MGHRA and CDR2 YSYEKL. The CDR3 loop spans 15 amino acids. The CDR3 spells CASSQGGQNHQPQHF. CDR3 DNA: TGCGCCAGCAGCCAAGGAGGACAGAATCATCAGCCCCAGCATTTT.

This clonotype was seen a few times. The DNA of the CDR3 is TGCGCCAGCAGCCAACAACCGGGACAGGAGGCTCAGCCCCAGCATTTT. Translating it yields CASSQQPGQEAQPQHF. V gene TRBV4-1 combines with J gene TRBJ1-5; 8 bases line up with TRBD1. CDR3 size: 16 residues. J gave up 6 bases and V 2 bases, and 9 bases lay outside the gene matches. Per the germline V gene, CDR1 is MGHRA and CDR2 is YSYEKL.

The V and J genes are TRBV28 and TRBJ2-6; D is ambiguous. Deletions cut 4 bases from V and 4 bases from J, with 14 bases between. The CDR3 length is 16 residues. Germline assignment: CDR1 MDHEN and CDR2 SYDVKM. The DNA for the CDR3 is TGTGCCAGCAGTTCACGAGCCGCTGGAGGGGCCAACGTCCTGACTTTC. It translates to CASSSRAAGGANVLTF.

A few counts support this clonotype. CDR3 nucleotide sequence: TGCGCCAGCAGCTTGGGACTCCAGGGGGCAGATACGCAGTATTTT. It yields the protein CASSLGLQGADTQYF. V usage is TRBV5-1 and J usage is TRBJ2-3, with 7 bases identical to TRBD1. V trimming: 0 bases; J trimming: 4 bases; junction bases outside the gene matches: 5. Germline assignment: CDR1 SGHRS and CDR2 YFSETQ. The CDR3 sequence is 15 residues long. Together with reference TRBV5-1 and TRBJ2-3, the CDR3 gives the full variable domain: KAGVTQTPRYLIKTRGQQVTLSCSPISGHRSVSWYQQTPGQGLQFLFEYFSETQRNKGNFPGRFSGRQFSNSRSEMNVSTLELGDSALYLCASSLGLQGADTQYFGPGTRLTVL.

The V gene is TRBV19, the J gene TRBJ2-7, with 10 bases identical to TRBD2. V was clipped by 0 bases and J by 0 bases; unmatched bases: 5. Germline V gives CDR1 LNHDA, CDR2 SQIVND (reference sequence). The CDR3 totals 17 residues. CDR3 protein: CASSIDPASGSSYEQYF. In nucleotides, the CDR3 is TGTGCCAGTAGTATAGATCCGGCTAGCGGGAGCTCCTACGAGCAGTACTTC.

As for this clonotype: The junction departs from germline at one end; a sequencing error may be responsible. The gene calls are TRBV20-1 and TRBJ1-1; D uncertain. The CDR3 has 16 residues. The germline gives CDR1 DFQATT, CDR2 SNEGSKA (reference sequence). CDR3 bases: TGCTGTGCTAGAGATTGGTCCGGACCACTGAACACTGAAGCTTTCTTT. It yields the protein CCARDWSGPLNTEAFF.

This clonotype has a handful of counts. The rearrangement uses TRBV10-3 and TRBJ2-1; TRBD2 agrees at 8 bases. The germline CDR1 and CDR2 sequences are ENHRY and SYGVKD. CDR3 length equals 15 residues. V trimming: 3 bases; J trimming: 7 bases; junction bases outside the gene matches: 8. The CDR3 loop is CAISDVAGGWNEQFF. The CDR3 DNA reads TGTGCCATCAGTGACGTGGCGGGAGGTTGGAATGAGCAGTTCTTC.

V is TRBV6-6 and J is TRBJ2-7; D is ambiguous. The CDR3 is made up of 13 amino acids. CDR1 is MNHNY, CDR2 SVGAGI, per germline (reference sequence). Trimming took off 0 bases at V and 6 bases at J, with 9 bases between the two ends. DNA for the CDR3: TGTGCCAGCAGTTACTCGACGGTAGGCGAGCAGTACGTC. The encoded protein is CASSYSTVGEQYV.

This CDR3 reads CASSVRTSGGALDTQYF. CDR3 in DNA: TGTGCCAGCAGCGTCCGGACTAGCGGGGGGGCCTTAGATACGCAGTATTTT. The chain employs TRBV9 and TRBJ2-3; TRBD2 agrees at 15 bases. V lost 2 bases to trimming and J lost 5 bases; unmatched junction nucleotides: 6. CDR1 is SGDLS and CDR2 is YYNGEE in the germline V gene. The CDR3 runs 17 residues.

At least ten counts were recorded for this clonotype. The CDR3 DNA reads as TGTGCCAGCACGTCCCTCCTCTATGGCTACACCTTC. Translating it yields CASTSLLYGYTF. V is TRBV9 and J is TRBJ1-2; D uncertain. V was clipped by 6 bases and J by 4 bases, with 10 bases between them. Germline values: CDR1 SGDLS, CDR2 YYNGEE. This CDR3 comprises 12 residues.

This rearrangement joins TRBV15 to TRBJ2-6; D is possibly TRBD1 (6 bases). V dropped 4 bases and J dropped 0 bases, with 19 bases sitting between them. The CDR3 is 19 amino acids. The germline V gene encodes CDR1 LNHNV and CDR2 YYDKDF (reference sequence). The CDR3 loop is CATSKRTAQLSSGANVLTF. The CDR3 DNA reads as TGTGCCACCAGCAAAAGGACAGCCCAATTGAGCTCTGGGGCCAACGTCCTGACTTTC.

This clonotype was counted at least ten times. The chain couples TRBV6-1 to TRBJ2-3; D possibly corresponds to TRBD2 (6 bases). The CDR3 runs 14 residues. Germline CDR1 and CDR2: MNHNS and SASEGT. V lost 6 bases to trimming and J lost 8 bases, with 18 bases between them. The CDR3 sequence: CASRGTGKLGTQYF. CDR3 in DNA: TGTGCCAGCAGGGGGACTGGAAAGTTGGGTACGCAGTATTTT.

V and J are TRBV9 and TRBJ2-7, with 11 bases aligning to TRBD2. From germline, CDR1 is SGDLS and CDR2 YYNGEE. The CDR3 has 16 residues. The trim removed 4 bases at V and 2 bases at J, leaving 8 bases unmatched. CDR3 DNA: TGTGCCAGCAGCCCCCAAATAGCGGGAGGGCCCTACGAGCAGTACTTC. Amino acid sequence: CASSPQIAGGPYEQYF.

This clonotype was seen only a few times. V usage is TRBV12-3 or TRBV12-4 and J usage is TRBJ2-7, with TRBD2 matching over 11 bases. V was pared by 3 bases and J by 3 bases, with 4 bases of the junction left unmatched. The CDR3 is made up of 15 amino acids. Here the CDR3 reads CASSFLAGGFYEQYF. CDR3 DNA sequence: TGTGCCAGCAGTTTTCTAGCGGGGGGCTTCTACGAGCAGTACTTC.